This T cell receptor beta chain was identified during a study of OX40 agonist ivuxolimab in advanced cancers. Across the whole study: As their treatment, patients were administered ivuxolimab, an agonistic anti-OX40 (CD134) antibody.

The assay was immunoSEQ multiplex PCR, and TCRdb's table has in-frame clones only and misses some. This sample yields roughly 46,000 clones, of which more than 85% are seen a single time; roughly 4.9% belongs to the top ten. The CDR3 length is 15 residues. Trimming removed 1 base from V and 2 bases from J, with 12 bases in between. Germline values: CDR1 LGHNA, CDR2 YNFKEQ. This clone was seen a single time. The V call is TRBV4-2, the J call TRBJ2-7, with TRBD1 as a possible D gene (5 bases). The clonotype comes from an adult with an advanced solid tumor such as melanoma, head and neck, liver or kidney cancer. The source material was CD4+ or CD8+ T cells sorted from blood, sampled in a trial of the OX40 agonist ivuxolimab. The CDR3 loop reads CASSQAEDTAYEQYF. The CDR3 region has the DNA TGTGCCAGCAGCCAAGCCGAGGACACAGCCTACGAGCAGTACTTC.